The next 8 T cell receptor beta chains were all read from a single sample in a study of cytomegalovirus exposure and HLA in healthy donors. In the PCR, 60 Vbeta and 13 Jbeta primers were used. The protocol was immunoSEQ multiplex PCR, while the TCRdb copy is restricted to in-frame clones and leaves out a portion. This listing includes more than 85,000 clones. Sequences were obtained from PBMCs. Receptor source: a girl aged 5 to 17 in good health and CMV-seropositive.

The CDR3 bases are TGTGCCAGCTCACCGGGGGGAGGGGGCAATCAGCCCCAGCATTTT. Translating gives CASSPGGGGNQPQHF. The chain recombines TRBV18 with TRBJ1-5, with TRBD1 as a possible D gene (5 bases). Germline V gene sequence: CDR1 KGHSH, CDR2 LQKENI. This CDR3 spans 15 amino acids. V lost 3 bases and J lost 2, with 11 bases in between.

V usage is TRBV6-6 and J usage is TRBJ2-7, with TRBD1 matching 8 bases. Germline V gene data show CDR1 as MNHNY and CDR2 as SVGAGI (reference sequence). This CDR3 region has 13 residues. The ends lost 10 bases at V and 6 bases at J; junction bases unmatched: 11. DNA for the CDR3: TGTGCCACGTCTCAGGGGGCGTCAGGCGAGCAGTACTTC. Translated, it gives CATSQGASGEQYF.

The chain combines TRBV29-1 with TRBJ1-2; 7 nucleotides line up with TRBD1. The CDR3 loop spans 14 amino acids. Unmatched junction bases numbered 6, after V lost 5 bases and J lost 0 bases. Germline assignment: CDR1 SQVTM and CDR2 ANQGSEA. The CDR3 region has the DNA TGCAGCGTTCGGGGGACAGTGGCTAACTATGGCTACACCTTC. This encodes CSVRGTVANYGYTF.

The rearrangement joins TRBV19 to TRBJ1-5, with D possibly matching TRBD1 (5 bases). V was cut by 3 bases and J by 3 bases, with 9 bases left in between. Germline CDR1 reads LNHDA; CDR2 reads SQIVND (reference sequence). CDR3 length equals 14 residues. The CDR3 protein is CASSIETVNQPQHF. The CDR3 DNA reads TGTGCCAGTAGTATTGAGACAGTCAATCAGCCCCAGCATTTT.

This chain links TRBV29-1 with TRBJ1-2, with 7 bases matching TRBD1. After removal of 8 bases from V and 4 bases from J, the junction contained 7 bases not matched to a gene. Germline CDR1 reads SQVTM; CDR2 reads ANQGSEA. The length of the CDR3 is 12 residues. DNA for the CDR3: TGCAGCACCACGACAGGGACCTATGGCTACACCTTC. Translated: CSTTTGTYGYTF.

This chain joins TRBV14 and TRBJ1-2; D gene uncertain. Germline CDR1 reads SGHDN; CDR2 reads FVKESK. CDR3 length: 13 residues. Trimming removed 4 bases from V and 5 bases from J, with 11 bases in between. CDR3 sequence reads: CASSRPGEYGYTF. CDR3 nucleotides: TGTGCCAGCAGCCGGCCTGGGGAGTATGGCTACACCTTC. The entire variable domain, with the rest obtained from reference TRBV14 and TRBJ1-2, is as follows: EAGVTQFPSHSVIEKGQTVTLRCDPISGHDNLYWYRRVMGKEIKFLLHFVKESKQDESGMPNNRFLAERTGGTYSTLKVQPAELEDSGVYFCASSRPGEYGYTFGSGTRLTVV.

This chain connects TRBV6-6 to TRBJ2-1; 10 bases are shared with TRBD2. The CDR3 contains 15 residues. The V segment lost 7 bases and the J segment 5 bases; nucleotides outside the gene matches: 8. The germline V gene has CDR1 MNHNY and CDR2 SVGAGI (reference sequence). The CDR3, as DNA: TGTGCCAGCACCAACTCCCTAGCGGGGGACAATGAGCAGTTCTTC. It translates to CASTNSLAGDNEQFF.

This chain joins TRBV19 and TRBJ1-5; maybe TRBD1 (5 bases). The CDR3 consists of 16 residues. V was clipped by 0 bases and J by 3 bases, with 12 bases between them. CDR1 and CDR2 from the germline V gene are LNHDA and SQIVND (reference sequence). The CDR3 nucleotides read TGTGCCAGTAGTATAGATCGGGGGGTGTCCAATCAGCCCCAGCATTTT. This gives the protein CASSIDRGVSNQPQHF.